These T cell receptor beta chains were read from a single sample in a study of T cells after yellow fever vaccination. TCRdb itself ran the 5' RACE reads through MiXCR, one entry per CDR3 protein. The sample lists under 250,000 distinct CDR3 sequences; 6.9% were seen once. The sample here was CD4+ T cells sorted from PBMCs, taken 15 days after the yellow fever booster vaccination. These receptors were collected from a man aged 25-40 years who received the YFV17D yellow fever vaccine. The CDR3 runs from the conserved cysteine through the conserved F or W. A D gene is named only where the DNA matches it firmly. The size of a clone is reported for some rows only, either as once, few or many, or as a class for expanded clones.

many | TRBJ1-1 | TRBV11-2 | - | CASSDTQGNTEAFF | TGTGCCAGCAGCGACACACAGGGAAACACTGAAGCTTTCTTT
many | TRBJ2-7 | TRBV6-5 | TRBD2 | CASSLGTSGNEQYF | TGTGCCAGCAGTTTAGGGACTAGCGGGAACGAGCAGTACTTC
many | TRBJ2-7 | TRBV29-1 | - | CSVAPGGNYEQYF | TGCAGCGTTGCCCCCGGCGGAAACTACGAGCAGTACTTC
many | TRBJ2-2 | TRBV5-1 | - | CASSSIGGGELFF | TGCGCCAGCTCTTCGATCGGGGGCGGGGAGCTGTTTTTT
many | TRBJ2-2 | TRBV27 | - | CASSDTGELFF | TGTGCCAGCAGTGATACCGGGGAGCTGTTTTTT
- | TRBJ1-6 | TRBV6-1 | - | CASRVLGATGSPLHF | TGTGCCAGCAGAGTCCTGGGCGCGACCGGCTCACCCCTCCACTTT
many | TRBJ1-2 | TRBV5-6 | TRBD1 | CASLDRGGYGYTF | TGTGCCAGCCTCGACAGGGGCGGCTATGGCTACACCTTC
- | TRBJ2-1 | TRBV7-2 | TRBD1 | CASSSDRVGNEQFF | TGTGCCAGCAGCTCAGACAGGGTTGGGAATGAGCAGTTCTTC
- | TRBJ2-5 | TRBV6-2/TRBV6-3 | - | CASRSQGPQYF | TGTGCCAGCAGATCCCAAGGGCCCCAGTACTTC
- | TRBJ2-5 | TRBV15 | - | CATSRGGRQETQYF | TGTGCCACCAGCAGAGGAGGCAGACAAGAGACCCAGTACTTC
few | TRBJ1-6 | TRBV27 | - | CASSLRGYNSPLHF | TGTGCCAGCAGTTTACGGGGGTATAATTCACCCCTCCACTTT
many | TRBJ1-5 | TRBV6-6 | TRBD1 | CASRTGYQPQHF | TGTGCCAGCAGGACAGGGTATCAGCCCCAGCATTTT
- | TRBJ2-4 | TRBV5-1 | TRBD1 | CASSLWGQGAKNIQYF | TGCGCCAGCAGCTTGTGGGGACAGGGGGCCAAAAACATTCAGTACTTC
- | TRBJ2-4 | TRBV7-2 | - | CASSLVSAKNIQYF | TGTGCCAGCAGCTTAGTTTCTGCTAAAAACATTCAGTACTTC
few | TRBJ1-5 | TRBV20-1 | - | CSAQGTSNQPQHF | TGCAGTGCGCAGGGAACTAGCAATCAGCCCCAGCATTTT
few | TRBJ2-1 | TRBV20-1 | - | CSAATESSYNEQFF | TGCAGTGCAGCGACCGAAAGCTCCTACAATGAGCAGTTCTTC
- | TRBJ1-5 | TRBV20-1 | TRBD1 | CSAEGLQGAGSNQPQHF | TGCAGTGCTGAGGGCCTACAGGGGGCGGGTAGCAATCAGCCCCAGCATTTT
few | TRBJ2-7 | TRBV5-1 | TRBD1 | CASSSGQGLYEQYF | TGCGCCAGCAGCTCGGGACAGGGTCTCTACGAGCAGTACTTC
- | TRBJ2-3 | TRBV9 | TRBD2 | CASSARLAGGTDTQYF | TGTGCCAGCAGCGCAAGGCTAGCGGGAGGAACAGATACGCAGTATTTT
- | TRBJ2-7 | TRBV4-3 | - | CASSQELAGREQYF | TGCGCCAGCAGCCAAGAGCTAGCCGGCCGCGAGCAGTACTTC
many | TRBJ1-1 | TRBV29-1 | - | CSVRGSTEAFF | TGCAGCGTTCGGGGGAGCACTGAAGCTTTCTTT
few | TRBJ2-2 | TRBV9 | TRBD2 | CASSRVSGSPGELFF | TGTGCCAGCAGCAGGGTCAGCGGGAGTCCCGGGGAGCTGTTTTTT
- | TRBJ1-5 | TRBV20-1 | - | CSALDRPNQPQHF | TGCAGTGCCCTCGACAGACCTAATCAGCCCCAGCATTTT
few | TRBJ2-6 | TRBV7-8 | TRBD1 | CASRRQGAGANVLTF | TGTGCCAGCAGGAGACAGGGGGCTGGGGCCAACGTCCTGACTTTC
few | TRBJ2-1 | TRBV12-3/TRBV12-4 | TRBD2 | CASSLDSGRSVNEQFF | TGTGCCAGCAGTTTAGATTCCGGGAGGTCCGTAAATGAGCAGTTCTTC
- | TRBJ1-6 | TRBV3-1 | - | CASSQQSGYNSPLHF | TGTGCCAGCAGCCAGCAATCGGGATATAATTCACCCCTCCACTTT
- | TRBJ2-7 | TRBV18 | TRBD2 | CASSRRDGRLAGVHEQYF | TGTGCCAGCTCACGCCGGGACGGGCGACTAGCGGGAGTCCACGAGCAGTACTTC
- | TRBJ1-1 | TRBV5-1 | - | CASSPGRVMNTEAFF | TGCGCCAGCAGCCCCGGACGGGTCATGAACACTGAAGCTTTCTTT
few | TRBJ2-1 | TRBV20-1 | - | CSAGGGRSHNEQFF | TGCAGTGCGGGGGGGGGCCGGAGCCACAATGAGCAGTTCTTC
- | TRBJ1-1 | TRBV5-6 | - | CASRSSGTLNRAFF | TGTGCCAGCAGATCATCGGGGACCCTAAATCGGGCTTTCTTT
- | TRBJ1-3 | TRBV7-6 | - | CASSLEQAHSGNTIYF | TGTGCCAGCAGCTTAGAACAGGCGCACTCTGGAAACACCATATATTTT
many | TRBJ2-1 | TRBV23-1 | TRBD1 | CASSPTDREGYNEQFF | TGCGCCAGCAGTCCAACGGACAGGGAAGGTTACAATGAGCAGTTCTTC
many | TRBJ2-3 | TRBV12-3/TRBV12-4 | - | CASSLRSSTDTQYF | TGTGCCAGCAGTTTAAGGTCTAGCACAGATACGCAGTATTTT
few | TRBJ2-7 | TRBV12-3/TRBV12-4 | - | CASSSVVWYEQYF | TGTGCCAGCAGTAGTGTTGTTTGGTACGAGCAGTACTTC
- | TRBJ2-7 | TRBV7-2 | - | CASSRSGTYEQYF | TGTGCCAGCAGTCGGAGCGGAACCTACGAGCAGTACTTC
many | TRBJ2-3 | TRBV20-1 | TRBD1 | CSAHRTGNTDTQYF | TGCAGTGCTCATCGGACAGGAAACACAGATACGCAGTATTTT
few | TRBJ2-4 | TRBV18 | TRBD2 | CASSPGTSIDIQYF | TGTGCCAGCTCACCCGGGACTAGCATAGACATTCAGTACTTC